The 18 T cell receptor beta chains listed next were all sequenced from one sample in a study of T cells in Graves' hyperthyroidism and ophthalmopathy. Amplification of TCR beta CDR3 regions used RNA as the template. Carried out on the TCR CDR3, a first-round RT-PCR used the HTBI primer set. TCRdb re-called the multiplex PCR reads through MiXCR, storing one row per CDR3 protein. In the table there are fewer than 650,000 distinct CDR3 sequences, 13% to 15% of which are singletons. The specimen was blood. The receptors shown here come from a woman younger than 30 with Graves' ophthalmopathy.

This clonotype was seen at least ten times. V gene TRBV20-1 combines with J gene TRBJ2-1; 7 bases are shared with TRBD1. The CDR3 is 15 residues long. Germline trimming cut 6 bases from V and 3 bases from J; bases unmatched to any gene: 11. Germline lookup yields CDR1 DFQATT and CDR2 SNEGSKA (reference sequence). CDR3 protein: CSAPDPRDSYNEQFF. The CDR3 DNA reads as TGCAGTGCCCCTGACCCTCGGGACAGCTACAATGAGCAGTTCTTC.

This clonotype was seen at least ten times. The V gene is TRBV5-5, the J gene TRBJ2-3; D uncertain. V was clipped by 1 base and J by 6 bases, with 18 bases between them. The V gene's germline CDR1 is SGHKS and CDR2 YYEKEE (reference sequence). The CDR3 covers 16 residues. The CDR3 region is CASSLFTGTLVDTQYF. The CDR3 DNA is TGTGCCAGCAGCTTGTTTACGGGCACCTTGGTCGATACGCAGTATTTT.

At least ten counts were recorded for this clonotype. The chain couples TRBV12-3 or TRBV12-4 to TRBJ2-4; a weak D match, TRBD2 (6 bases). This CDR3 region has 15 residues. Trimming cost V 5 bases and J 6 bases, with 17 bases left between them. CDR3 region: CASSPPGLEGNIQYF. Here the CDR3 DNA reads TGTGCCAGCAGTCCCCCGGGACTCGAGGGAAACATTCAGTACTTC.

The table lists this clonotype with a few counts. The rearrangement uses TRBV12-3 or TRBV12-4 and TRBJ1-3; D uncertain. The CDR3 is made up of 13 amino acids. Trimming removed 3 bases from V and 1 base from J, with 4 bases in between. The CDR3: CASSFKSGNTIYF. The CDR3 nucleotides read TGTGCCAGCAGTTTTAAATCTGGAAACACCATATATTTT.

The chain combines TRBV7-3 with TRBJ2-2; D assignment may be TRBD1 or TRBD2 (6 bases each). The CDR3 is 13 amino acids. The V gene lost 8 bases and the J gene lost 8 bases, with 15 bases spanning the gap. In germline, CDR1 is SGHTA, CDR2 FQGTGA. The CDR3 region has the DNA TGTGCCAGCGGGACCGGGGGCTCAGGGGAGCTGTTTTTT. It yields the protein CASGTGGSGELFF.

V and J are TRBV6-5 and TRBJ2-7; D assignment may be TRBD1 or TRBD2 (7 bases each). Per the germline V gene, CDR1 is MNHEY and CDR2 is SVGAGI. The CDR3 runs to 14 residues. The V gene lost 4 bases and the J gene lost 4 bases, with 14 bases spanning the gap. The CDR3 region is CASSWGEGAYEQYF. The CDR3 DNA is TGTGCCAGCAGTTGGGGGGAGGGGGCATACGAGCAGTACTTC.

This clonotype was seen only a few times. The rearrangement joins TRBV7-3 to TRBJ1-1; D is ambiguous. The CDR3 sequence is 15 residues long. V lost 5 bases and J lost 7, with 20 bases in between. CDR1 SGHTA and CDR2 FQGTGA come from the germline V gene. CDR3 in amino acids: CASSPPGAAPDEAFF. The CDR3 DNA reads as TGTGCCAGCAGCCCCCCCGGTGCGGCCCCTGATGAAGCTTTCTTT.

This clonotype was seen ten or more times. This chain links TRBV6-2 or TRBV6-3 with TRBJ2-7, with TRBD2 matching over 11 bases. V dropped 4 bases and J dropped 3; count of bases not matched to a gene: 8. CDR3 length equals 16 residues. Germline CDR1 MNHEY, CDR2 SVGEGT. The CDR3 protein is CASSFLAGGRCYEQYF. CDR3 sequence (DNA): TGTGCCAGCAGTTTCCTAGCGGGAGGAAGGTGCTACGAGCAGTACTTC.

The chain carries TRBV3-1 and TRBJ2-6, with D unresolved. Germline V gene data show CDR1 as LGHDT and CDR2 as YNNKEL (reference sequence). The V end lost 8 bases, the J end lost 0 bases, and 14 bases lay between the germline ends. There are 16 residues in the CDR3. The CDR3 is CASSPIDPSGANVLTF. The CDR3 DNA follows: TGTGCCAGCTCACCCATCGATCCCTCTGGGGCCAACGTCCTGACTTTC.

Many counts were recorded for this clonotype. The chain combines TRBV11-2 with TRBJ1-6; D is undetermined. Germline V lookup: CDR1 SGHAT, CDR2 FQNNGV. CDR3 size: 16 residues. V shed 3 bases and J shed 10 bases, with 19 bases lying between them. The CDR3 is CASSLIGSRVRSPLHF. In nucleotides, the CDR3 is TGTGCCAGCAGCTTGATCGGGTCCCGGGTTCGCTCACCCCTCCACTTT.

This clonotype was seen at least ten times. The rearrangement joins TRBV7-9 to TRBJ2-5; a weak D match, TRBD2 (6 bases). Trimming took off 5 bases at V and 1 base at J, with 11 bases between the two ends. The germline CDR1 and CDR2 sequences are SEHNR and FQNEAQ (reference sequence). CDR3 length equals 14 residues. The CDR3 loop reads CASSATSTQETQYF. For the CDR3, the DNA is TGTGCCAGCAGCGCTACTAGCACCCAAGAGACCCAGTACTTC.

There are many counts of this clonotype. CDR3 DNA: TGTGCCAGCAGCATTAGCGGGAGCTCCTACAATGAGCAGTTCTTC. This sequence encodes CASSISGSSYNEQFF. The chain combines TRBV7-9 with TRBJ2-1; 9 nucleotides agree with TRBD2. This CDR3 region has 15 residues. Trimming at V came to 5 bases and at J to 0 bases, leaving 2 bases not matched to a gene. Germline assignment: CDR1 SEHNR and CDR2 FQNEAQ (reference sequence).

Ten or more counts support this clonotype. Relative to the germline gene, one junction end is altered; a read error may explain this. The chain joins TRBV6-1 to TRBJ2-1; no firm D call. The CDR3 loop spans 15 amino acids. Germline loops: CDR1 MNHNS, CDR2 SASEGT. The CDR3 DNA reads TGTGCCAGCAGGGAAGCGCGGCAGTACTACAATGAGCAGTTCTTC. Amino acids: CASREARQYYNEQFF.

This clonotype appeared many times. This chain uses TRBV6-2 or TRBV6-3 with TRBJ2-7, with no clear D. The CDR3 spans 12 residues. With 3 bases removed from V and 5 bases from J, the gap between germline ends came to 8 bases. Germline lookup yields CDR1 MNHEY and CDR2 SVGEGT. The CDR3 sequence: CASSYYSNEQYF. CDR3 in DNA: TGTGCCAGCAGTTATTACAGCAACGAGCAGTACTTC.

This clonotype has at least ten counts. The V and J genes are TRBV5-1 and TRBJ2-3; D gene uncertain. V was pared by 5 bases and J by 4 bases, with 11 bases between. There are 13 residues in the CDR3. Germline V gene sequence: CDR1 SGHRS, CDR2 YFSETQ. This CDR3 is CASSPAYADTQYF. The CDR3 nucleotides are TGCGCCAGCAGTCCGGCATACGCAGATACGCAGTATTTT.

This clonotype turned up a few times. This CDR3 is CASSAAGEQFF. CDR3 nucleotide sequence: TGTGCCAGCAGCGCAGCGGGAGAGCAGTTCTTC. The V and J genes are TRBV9 and TRBJ2-1, with TRBD2 identical over 7 bases. The J segment lost 10 bases and the V segment lost 3 bases, leaving 1 base of the junction unmatched. Per the germline V gene, CDR1 is SGDLS and CDR2 is YYNGEE. CDR3 size: 11 residues. The variable domain in full, with the rest retrieved from reference TRBV9 and TRBJ2-1, is DSGVTQTPKHLITATGQRVTLRCSPRSGDLSVYWYQQSLDQGLQFLIQYYNGEERAKGNILERFSAQQFPDLHSELNLSSLELGDSALYFCASSAAGEQFFGPGTRLTVL.

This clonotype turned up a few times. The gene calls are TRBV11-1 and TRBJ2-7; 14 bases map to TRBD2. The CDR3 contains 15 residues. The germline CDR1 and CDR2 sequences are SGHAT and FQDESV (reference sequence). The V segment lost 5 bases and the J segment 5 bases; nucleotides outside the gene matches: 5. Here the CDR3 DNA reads TGTGCCAGCAGCCGGACTAGCGGGAGGTCAAACGAGCAGTACTTC. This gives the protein CASSRTSGRSNEQYF.

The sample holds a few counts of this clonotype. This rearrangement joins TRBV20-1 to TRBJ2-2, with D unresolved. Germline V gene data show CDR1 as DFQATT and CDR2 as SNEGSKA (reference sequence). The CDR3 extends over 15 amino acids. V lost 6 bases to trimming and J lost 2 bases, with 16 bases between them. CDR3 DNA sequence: TGCAGTGCCCCGATGGCAGGTGTAAACACCGGGGAGCTGTTTTTT. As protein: CSAPMAGVNTGELFF.